This is a list of T cell receptor beta chains from one sample in a study of T cells in Graves' hyperthyroidism and ophthalmopathy. TCRdb re-analysed the multiplex PCR reads in MiXCR, keeping a single row per CDR3 protein. The profile shows roughly 280,000 distinct CDR3 sequences, about 20% of them singletons. Sequenced: blood. Receptors originate from a man aged 25 to 45 with Graves' ophthalmopathy. Each CDR3 is given with its conserved first and last residue. D genes are given only for firm matches. Clone size is stated in some rows and not others, as once, few, many or a class when expanded.

D gene: TRBD2
clone size: many
J gene: TRBJ2-7
V gene: TRBV2
CDR3 DNA: TGTGCCAGCAGTGAGCCGAGACTAGCCAGACACGAGCAGTACTTC
CDR3 protein: CASSEPRLARHEQYF

D gene: TRBD1
clone size: NA
J gene: TRBJ1-2
V gene: TRBV10-3
CDR3 DNA: TGTGCCATCAGTGATATTAACAGGGGCCGGGGGAACTATGGCTACACCTTC
CDR3 protein: CAISDINRGRGNYGYTF

D gene: NA
clone size: few
J gene: TRBJ2-3
V gene: TRBV12-3/TRBV12-4
CDR3 DNA: TGTGCCAGCAGTTTAGGGCACAGCAGCGATACGCAGTATTTT
CDR3 protein: CASSLGHSSDTQYF

D gene: TRBD2
clone size: few
J gene: TRBJ2-1
V gene: TRBV7-2
CDR3 DNA: TGTGCCAGCAGCTTAAGCGGGATCAATGAGCAGTTCTTC
CDR3 protein: CASSLSGINEQFF

D gene: NA
clone size: few
J gene: TRBJ2-5
V gene: TRBV20-1
CDR3 DNA: TGCAGTGCTCGACGGGGGTTGGAGACCCAGTACTTC
CDR3 protein: CSARRGLETQYF

D gene: TRBD1
clone size: many
J gene: TRBJ2-5
V gene: TRBV20-1
CDR3 DNA: TGCAGTGCTACCCCCTTCCTGAGACAGGGGGGAGAGACCCAGTACTTC
CDR3 protein: CSATPFLRQGGETQYF

D gene: NA
clone size: many
J gene: TRBJ2-3
V gene: TRBV30
CDR3 DNA: TGTGCCTGGAGTGGGAGAGGCACAGATACGCAGTATTTT
CDR3 protein: CAWSGRGTDTQYF

D gene: TRBD1
clone size: few
J gene: TRBJ2-7
V gene: TRBV5-1
CDR3 DNA: TGCGCCAGCAGCCGCCCCCACAGGGGCACCTACGAGCAGTACTTC
CDR3 protein: CASSRPHRGTYEQYF

D gene: NA
clone size: NA
J gene: TRBJ1-4
V gene: TRBV6-1
CDR3 DNA: TGTGCCAGCAGGGGACGGGGTGAAAAACTGTTTTTT
CDR3 protein: CASRGRGEKLFF

D gene: TRBD2
clone size: many
J gene: TRBJ2-3
V gene: TRBV30
CDR3 DNA: TGTGCCTGGAGTCGACTAGCGGGCACAGATACGCAGTATTTT
CDR3 protein: CAWSRLAGTDTQYF

D gene: NA
clone size: few
J gene: TRBJ1-2
V gene: TRBV11-2
CDR3 DNA: TGTGCCAGCAGCCTACAAACCGTGGGCTATGGCTACACCTTC
CDR3 protein: CASSLQTVGYGYTF

D gene: NA
clone size: few
J gene: TRBJ2-7
V gene: TRBV25-1
CDR3 DNA: TGTGCCAGCAGGCATCAATGGGGGGCAGGAGAGCAGTACTTC
CDR3 protein: CASRHQWGAGEQYF

D gene: NA
clone size: few
J gene: TRBJ1-3
V gene: TRBV7-2
CDR3 DNA: TGTGCCAGCAGCCCGCAGGGTCGTAGCTCTGGAAACACCATATATTTT
CDR3 protein: CASSPQGRSSGNTIYF

D gene: NA
clone size: few
J gene: TRBJ2-3
V gene: TRBV5-1
CDR3 DNA: TGCGCCAGCAGCTTGGGTGGGGCTTCTGCTAGCACAGATACGCAGTATTTT
CDR3 protein: CASSLGGASASTDTQYF

D gene: NA
clone size: NA
J gene: TRBJ2-3
V gene: TRBV5-6
CDR3 DNA: TGTGCCAGCAGCCGTCAGGGGGGGCTTCCAGATACGCAGTATTTT
CDR3 protein: CASSRQGGLPDTQYF

D gene: TRBD2
clone size: many
J gene: TRBJ2-7
V gene: TRBV18
CDR3 DNA: TGTGCCAGCTCACTCAAGACTAGCGGGAGTTACGAGCAGTACTTC
CDR3 protein: CASSLKTSGSYEQYF

D gene: NA
clone size: once
J gene: TRBJ2-3
V gene: TRBV10-2
CDR3 DNA: TGCGCCAGCAGGGGGGACTTCACAGATACGCAGTATTTT
CDR3 protein: CASRGDFTDTQYF

D gene: NA
clone size: many
J gene: TRBJ2-1
V gene: TRBV7-8
CDR3 DNA: TGTGCCAGCGGGACCGACGGGACTCAACAGAATGAGCAGTTCTTC
CDR3 protein: CASGTDGTQQNEQFF

D gene: NA
clone size: few
J gene: TRBJ2-7
V gene: TRBV2
CDR3 DNA: TGTGCCAGCAGTATTAACAGGGAGCAGTACTTC
CDR3 protein: CASSINREQYF

D gene: NA
clone size: many
J gene: TRBJ2-2
V gene: TRBV11-2
CDR3 DNA: TGTGCCAGCAGCTCCCTTCGGGGGGCGGGCACCGGGGAGCTGTTTTTT
CDR3 protein: CASSSLRGAGTGELFF

D gene: NA
clone size: many
J gene: TRBJ1-1
V gene: TRBV11-2
CDR3 DNA: TGTGCCAGCAGCCCCACAGGGCCCACTGAAGCTTTCTTT
CDR3 protein: CASSPTGPTEAFF

D gene: NA
clone size: many
J gene: TRBJ1-4
V gene: TRBV28
CDR3 DNA: TGTGCCAGCAGCCTTGGGGGGCTCGGTGAAAAACTGTTTTTT
CDR3 protein: CASSLGGLGEKLFF

D gene: NA
clone size: NA
J gene: TRBJ2-7
V gene: TRBV5-6
CDR3 DNA: TGTGCCAGCAGCTTGGAGTGGGAGGAGCAGTACTTC
CDR3 protein: CASSLEWEEQYF

D gene: TRBD2
clone size: NA
J gene: TRBJ2-3
V gene: TRBV5-6
CDR3 DNA: TGTGCCAGCAGCTTGCCAGGACTAGCGGGAGTAGCAGATACGCAGTATTTT
CDR3 protein: CASSLPGLAGVADTQYF

D gene: TRBD1
clone size: few
J gene: TRBJ2-5
V gene: TRBV11-2
CDR3 DNA: TGTGCCAGCAGCTTGGACAGGGGAGCATCACTAGGGACCCAGTACTTC
CDR3 protein: CASSLDRGASLGTQYF

D gene: NA
clone size: few
J gene: TRBJ1-1
V gene: TRBV19
CDR3 DNA: TGTGCCAGTAGTATATCCGGCTGGTTGAACACTGAAGCTTTCTTT
CDR3 protein: CASSISGWLNTEAFF

D gene: NA
clone size: NA
J gene: TRBJ1-5
V gene: TRBV28
CDR3 DNA: TGTGCCAGCAGTTTGAACGGGGTCCATCAGCCCCAGCATTTT
CDR3 protein: CASSLNGVHQPQHF

D gene: TRBD2
clone size: NA
J gene: TRBJ2-1
V gene: TRBV12-5
CDR3 DNA: TGTGCTAGTGGTTTGATGGGACTAGCGGGCAATGAGCAGTTCTTC
CDR3 protein: CASGLMGLAGNEQFF

D gene: NA
clone size: NA
J gene: TRBJ2-3
V gene: TRBV6-1
CDR3 DNA: TGTGCCAGCAGTGATGGAGGGAGTATCGCAGATACGCAGTATTTT
CDR3 protein: CASSDGGSIADTQYF

D gene: NA
clone size: few
J gene: TRBJ2-2
V gene: TRBV10-2
CDR3 DNA: TGCGCCAGCAGTGAGCTAACCGGTTTGGACAGACAAATCACGGAGATAACGAACACCGGGGAGCTGTTTTTT
CDR3 protein: CASSELTGLDRQITEITNTGELFF

D gene: NA
clone size: NA
J gene: TRBJ2-5
V gene: TRBV28
CDR3 DNA: TGTGCCAGCAGTTCAGGGCCCTTGGCGGAGGCCCAGTACTTC
CDR3 protein: CASSSGPLAEAQYF

D gene: TRBD2
clone size: NA
J gene: TRBJ2-7
V gene: TRBV10-2
CDR3 DNA: TGCGCCAGCAGCGGACTAGGGACTAGCGGCAATTCCTACGAGCAGTACTTC
CDR3 protein: CASSGLGTSGNSYEQYF

D gene: NA
clone size: many
J gene: TRBJ2-4
V gene: TRBV28
CDR3 DNA: TGTGCCAGCAGTGCCCGGGGTGGTGGGAACATTCAGTACTTC
CDR3 protein: CASSARGGGNIQYF

D gene: NA
clone size: many
J gene: TRBJ2-7
V gene: TRBV6-1
CDR3 DNA: TGTGCCAGCAGTGCCACCTCGGGGAACTACGAGCAGTACTTC
CDR3 protein: CASSATSGNYEQYF

D gene: TRBD2
clone size: NA
J gene: TRBJ2-2
V gene: TRBV12-3/TRBV12-4
CDR3 DNA: TGTGCCAGCAGTCCTCCGGGACTAGCGGGAGTCTCCGGGGAGCTGTTTTTT
CDR3 protein: CASSPPGLAGVSGELFF

D gene: NA
clone size: NA
J gene: TRBJ1-1
V gene: TRBV6-1
CDR3 DNA: TGTGCCAGCAGTGAACTAACTGAAGCTTCCTTT
CDR3 protein: CASSELTEASF

D gene: NA
clone size: few
J gene: TRBJ2-3
V gene: TRBV3-1
CDR3 DNA: TGTGCCAGCAGCCAAATACAGGACGTAGATACGCAGTATTTT
CDR3 protein: CASSQIQDVDTQYF

D gene: NA
clone size: NA
J gene: TRBJ1-6
V gene: TRBV20-1
CDR3 DNA: TGCAGTGCTAGGGGGGCAAATTCACCCCTCCACTTT
CDR3 protein: CSARGANSPLHF

D gene: TRBD1
clone size: many
J gene: TRBJ2-7
V gene: TRBV30
CDR3 DNA: TGTGCCTGGACCTCTATTATGGGGGACAGGCAGTACTTC
CDR3 protein: CAWTSIMGDRQYF

D gene: TRBD2
clone size: NA
J gene: TRBJ2-3
V gene: TRBV4-1
CDR3 DNA: TGCGCCAGCAGCCAATACCAGATCGTTGATAGCGGGGATACGCAGTATTTT
CDR3 protein: CASSQYQIVDSGDTQYF

D gene: NA
clone size: few
J gene: TRBJ1-2
V gene: TRBV28
CDR3 DNA: TGTGCCAGCAGTTCCTCCGGGGGGAATCATGGCTACACCTTC
CDR3 protein: CASSSSGGNHGYTF

D gene: NA
clone size: NA
J gene: TRBJ2-1
V gene: TRBV20-1
CDR3 DNA: TGCAGTGCTCTAAGCGCGCCTAGCTCCTACAATGAGCAGTTCTTC
CDR3 protein: CSALSAPSSYNEQFF

D gene: NA
clone size: many
J gene: TRBJ2-3
V gene: TRBV20-1
CDR3 DNA: TGCAGTGCTACAGGGGGGCGTGGGGATGCAGATACGCAGTATTTT
CDR3 protein: CSATGGRGDADTQYF

D gene: NA
clone size: NA
J gene: TRBJ2-3
V gene: TRBV6-1
CDR3 DNA: TGTGCCAGCAGTAGTCATCCGTGGCGAAGTCTCACAGATACGCAGTATTTT
CDR3 protein: CASSSHPWRSLTDTQYF

D gene: TRBD2
clone size: many
J gene: TRBJ2-1
V gene: TRBV9
CDR3 DNA: TGTGCCAGCAGCAGGGGGGGGACTAGCGGGGTTGGTGATGAGCAGTTCTTC
CDR3 protein: CASSRGGTSGVGDEQFF